The clone carrying this T cell receptor (beta chain) turned up a few times. The antigen is undetermined. Germline CDR1 and CDR2: LGHNA and YNFKEQ. CDR3 length: 17 amino acids. The J segment lost 5 bases and the V segment lost 4 bases, leaving 12 bases of the junction unmatched. This entry belongs to a study of beta chain features in type 1 diabetes. Overall study context: There was similarity between patients and healthy donors in age, gender and cell yields.

Every bit of the isolated RNA underwent reverse transcription, so sequencing read expressed TCRB transcripts. The protocol was immunoSEQ multiplex PCR, while the TCRdb copy is restricted to in-frame clones and leaves out a portion. The data hold hundreds of thousands of clones, with roughly 11% observed a single time. Purity exceeding 98% was reached by all sorted populations. Study outcomes and limitations: PCR might pick shorter templates more often, in the same way for patients and controls. In all four CD4+ subsets, TCRB CDR3 length was significantly, moderately reduced in type 1 diabetes. There were fewer insertions and more deletions at the VDJ junctions of type 1 diabetes patients.

The sequence derives from a young man with type 1 diabetes. Sequencing was done on a sample of naive CD4+ T cells from blood. This chain joins TRBV4-2 and TRBJ2-1; the match to TRBD2 covers 9 bases. The CDR3 reads CASSPFTRLAGNNEQFF. The CDR3 DNA sequence: TGTGCCAGCAGCCCTTTCACGCGGCTAGCGGGGAACAATGAGCAGTTCTTC.